This entry is about one TCR beta chain. Antigen: not known. It was autoimmune disease history or systemic immunosuppression that excluded patients. The sample belongs to a study of OX40 agonist ivuxolimab in advanced cancers. General study results and limits: Blood T cells, both CD4+ and CD8+, expanded clonally by week 6 at 0.1 to 3.0 mg/kg. Expanded peripheral T cell antigen specificity was not determined. More expanded clones were found, on average, in CD8+ than in CD4+ T cells.

Measured with immunoSEQ multiplex PCR; TCRdb has only the in-frame clones, and not every one. Seen here are around 90,000 clones, around 90% observed once, and the top ten hold around 7.4%. The germline gives CDR1 SNHLY, CDR2 FYNNEI. The CDR3 is made up of 15 amino acids. Deletions cut 4 bases from V and 0 bases from J, with 10 bases between. V and J are TRBV2 and TRBJ2-1; D is ambiguous. The sequence was obtained from an adult with an advanced solid tumor such as melanoma, head and neck, liver or kidney cancer. Sequences were derived from CD4+ or CD8+ T cells sorted from blood, sampled in a trial of the OX40 agonist ivuxolimab. The CDR3 DNA reads TGTGCCAGCAGTGTATATCAAAGCTCCTACAATGAGCAGTTCTTC. Its translation is CASSVYQSSYNEQFF.